The clone carrying this T cell receptor beta chain has only one observation. This sample was taken from a study of shared T cell receptors in the human thymus. Clones were read by immunoSEQ multiplex PCR, and TCRdb kept only the in-frame ones, dropping some. The sample holds some 700,000 clones, around 85% seen once. The CDR3 contains 14 residues. Germline CDR1 reads SQVTM; CDR2 reads ANQGSEA. Losses at the gene ends were 3 bases for V and 5 bases for J; bases not matched to a gene: 7. This same sample was also part of a study on human thymus T cells. That report adds: It was from resections taken during corrective heart surgery that the thymus tissue came.

The chain employs TRBV29-1 and TRBJ2-1, with 7 nucleotides matching TRBD1. Sequencing used thymocytes. This sequence originates from a girl less than two years old with a congenital heart defect. The CDR3 sequence: CSVEGLRGHNEQFF. The DNA for the CDR3 is TGCAGCGTTGAGGGGCTTAGGGGGCACAATGAGCAGTTCTTC.